This T cell receptor (beta chain) was obtained from a study of glioma-infiltrating T cells. The study, taken as a whole, reports: Only very few CDR3 sequences appeared in both tissue and blood. Tissue-blood divergence was below expectation in non-neoplastic patients, above in gliomas.

Using RNA template, CDR3s of TCR alpha and beta were amplified with iRepertoire arm-PCR. For one-step reverse transcription and amplification, 100-400 ng of tissue mRNA or PBMC total RNA was used. Each CDR3 protein is one row after TCRdb ran MiXCR on the multiplex PCR reads. This sample has about 140,000 distinct CDR3 sequences, with about two fifths found just once. Germline trimming cut 3 bases from V and 8 bases from J; bases unmatched to any gene: 10. The length of the CDR3 is 15 residues. Germline CDR1 and CDR2: MNHEY and SMNVEV (reference sequence). With regard to this clonotype: Its target is not known.

The sequencing sample was made of glioma tissue, nonneoplastic brain tissue, or PBMCs (not recorded which). This chain links TRBV27 with TRBJ2-1; 7 bases map to TRBD1. This clonotype was obtained from a human donor with low-grade glioma or glioblastoma, undergoing nonglioma brain surgery, or in good health (not recorded which). Here the CDR3 DNA reads TGTGCCAGCAGTTTGGGCAACGGCCAGGGGGATGAGCAGTTCTTC. This codes for CASSLGNGQGDEQFF.